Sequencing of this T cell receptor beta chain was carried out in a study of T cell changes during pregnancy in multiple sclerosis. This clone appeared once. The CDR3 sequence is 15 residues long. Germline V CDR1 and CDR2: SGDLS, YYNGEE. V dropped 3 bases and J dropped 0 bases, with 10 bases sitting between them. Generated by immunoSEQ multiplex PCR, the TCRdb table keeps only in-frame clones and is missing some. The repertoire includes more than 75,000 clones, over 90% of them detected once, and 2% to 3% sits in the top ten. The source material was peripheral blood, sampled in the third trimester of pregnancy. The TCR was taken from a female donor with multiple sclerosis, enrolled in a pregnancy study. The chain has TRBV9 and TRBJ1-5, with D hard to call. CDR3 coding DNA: TGTGCCAGCAGCGCCTCCGGTAGTAGCAATCAGCCCCAGCATTTT. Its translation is CASSASGSSNQPQHF.